The clone carrying this T cell receptor (beta chain) was seen repeatedly, ten times or more. The target antigen is unknown. The sample is drawn from a study of CD8+CD57+ T cells in acquired aplastic anemia. Study-wide context: DNA recovered from sorted CD4+ and CD8+ cells had a mean of approximately 3.2 ug. CD4+ reads averaged around 10 million in healthy donors. General study points: Patient and control CD8+ Simpson's diversity was not significantly different. Roughly 27 sequences, all CD8+ CDR3, were shared between patients and controls.

V was clipped by 5 bases and J by 2 bases; unmatched bases: 6. The CDR3 spans 16 residues. Germline values: CDR1 MNHEY, CDR2 SMNVEV (reference sequence). CDR3 and TCR beta VDJ profiling relied on a genomic DNA template. TCRdb recomputed calls from the reads with MiXCR, one row per CDR3 protein. The sample consists of 110,000 or so distinct CDR3 sequences, around 49% of them appearing once. The sequence was collected from a human donor in good health, serving as a control. Sequenced: sorted CD4+, CD8+, or CD8+CD57+ T cells (not recorded which) from PBMCs. This chain joins TRBV27 and TRBJ2-7, with 13 bases lining up with TRBD2. In DNA form, the CDR3 reads TGTGCCAGCAGTCCTTCGGGACTAGCGGGGCCCTACGAGCAGTACTTC. This gives the protein CASSPSGLAGPYEQYF.